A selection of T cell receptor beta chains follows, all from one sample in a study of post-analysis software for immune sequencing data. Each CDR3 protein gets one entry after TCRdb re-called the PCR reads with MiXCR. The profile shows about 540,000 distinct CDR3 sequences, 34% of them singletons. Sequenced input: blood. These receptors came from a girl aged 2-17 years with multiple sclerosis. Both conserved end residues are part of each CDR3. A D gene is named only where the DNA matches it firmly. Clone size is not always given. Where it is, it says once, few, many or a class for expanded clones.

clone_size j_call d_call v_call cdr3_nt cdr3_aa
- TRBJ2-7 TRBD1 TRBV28 TGTGCCAGCAGTTCGTCGGGACAGGGGATCCACGCGCAGTACTTC CASSSSGQGIHAQYF
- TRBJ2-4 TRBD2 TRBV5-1 TGCGCCAGCAGCAACATAGCGGGGGGGCCGTCGGACAAAAACATTCAGTACTTC CASSNIAGGPSDKNIQYF
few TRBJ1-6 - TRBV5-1 TGCGCCAGCAGCTTGGGAGAATTTAGCTCCTATAATTCACCCCTCCACTTT CASSLGEFSSYNSPLHF
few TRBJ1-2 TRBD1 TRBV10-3 TGTGCCATCAGTGAGGGACAGGGGGCTTCCTATGGCTACACCTTC CAISEGQGASYGYTF
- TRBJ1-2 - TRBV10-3 TGTGCCATCAGTGAAGGCCTCTATGGCTACACCTTC CAISEGLYGYTF
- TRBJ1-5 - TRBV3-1 TGTGCCAGCAGCCAAGCGTCCCCTAGGGGGTTGGGCAATCAGCCCCAGCATTTT CASSQASPRGLGNQPQHF
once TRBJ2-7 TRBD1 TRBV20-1 TGCAGTGCTAGAGAAGGGGGCCACGAGCGGTACTTC CSAREGGHERYF
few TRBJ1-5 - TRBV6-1 TGTGCCAGCAGTGAAGCGCCCAGGGCCGGGGGTCAGCCCCAGCATTTT CASSEAPRAGGQPQHF
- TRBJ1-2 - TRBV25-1 TGTGCCAGCAGTGATTCGGGACTGCTTAACTATGGCTACACCTTC CASSDSGLLNYGYTF
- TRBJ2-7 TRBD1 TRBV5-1 TGCGCCGGCAGCGTATCACCGGGACAGGTCTCCTACGAGCAGTACTTC CAGSVSPGQVSYEQYF
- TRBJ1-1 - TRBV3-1 TGTGCCAGCAGCCAAGATGATGTGGGCACTGAAGCTTTCTTT CASSQDDVGTEAFF
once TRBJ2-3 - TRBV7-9 TGTGCCAGCAGCAGGTCCGTGGGGGCAGATACGCAGTATTTT CASSRSVGADTQYF
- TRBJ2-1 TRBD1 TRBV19 TGTGCCAGTAGTATTTGGACTGGGGTGGGACAGATATCCAATGAGCAGTTCTTC CASSIWTGVGQISNEQFF
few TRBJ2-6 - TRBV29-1 TGCAGCGTTGAAGGGCAGCCTGGGGCCAACGTCCTGACTTTC CSVEGQPGANVLTF
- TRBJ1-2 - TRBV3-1 TGTGCCAGCAGTCGTGGTCAGGACCCCTATGGCTACACCTTC CASSRGQDPYGYTF
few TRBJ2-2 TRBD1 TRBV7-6 TGTGCCAGCAGCTTAACTGGACAGGTCGGAGAAGGGGAGCTGTTTTTT CASSLTGQVGEGELFF
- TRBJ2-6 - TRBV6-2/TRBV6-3 TGTGCCAGCAGTTATGAGGCGGGCACCGGGGCCAACGTCCTGACTTTC CASSYEAGTGANVLTF
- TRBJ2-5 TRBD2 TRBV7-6 TGTGCCAGCAGCTTAGGTTCCCGGCTAGCGGCATCCCAAGAGACCCAGTACTTC CASSLGSRLAASQETQYF
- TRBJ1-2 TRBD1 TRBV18 TGTGCCAGCTCACCAGGGACAGGGGGCCACTATGGCTACACCTTC CASSPGTGGHYGYTF
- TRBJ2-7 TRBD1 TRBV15 TGTGCCACCAGCAAAGCCTCCGGGACAGCCGCCTACGAGCAGTACTTC CATSKASGTAAYEQYF
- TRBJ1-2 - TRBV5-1 TGCGCCAGCAGCTCCCAGGTTAACTATGGCTACACCTTC CASSSQVNYGYTF
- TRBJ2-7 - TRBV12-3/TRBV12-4 TGTGCCAGCAGTGCCACGAGGGTCAGCGCCTACGAGCAGTACTTC CASSATRVSAYEQYF
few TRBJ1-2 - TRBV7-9 TGTGCCAGCAGCGCTCCTGGCCAGACATTTGCGGAATATGGCTACACCTTC CASSAPGQTFAEYGYTF